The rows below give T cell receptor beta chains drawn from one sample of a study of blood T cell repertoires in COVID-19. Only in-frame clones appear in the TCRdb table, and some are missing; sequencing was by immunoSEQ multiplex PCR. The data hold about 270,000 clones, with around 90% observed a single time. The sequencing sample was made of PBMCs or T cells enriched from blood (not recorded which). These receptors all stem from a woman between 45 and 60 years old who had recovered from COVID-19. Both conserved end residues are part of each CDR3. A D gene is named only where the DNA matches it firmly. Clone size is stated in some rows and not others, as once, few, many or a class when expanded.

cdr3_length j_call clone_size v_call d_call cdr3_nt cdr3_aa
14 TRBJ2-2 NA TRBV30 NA TGTGCCTGGAGCATTAAGGGAGGCACCGGGGAGCTGTTTTTT CAWSIKGGTGELFF
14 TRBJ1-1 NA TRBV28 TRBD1 TGTGCCAGCAGTTTGAGACAGGGGACCCCTGAAGCTTTCTTT CASSLRQGTPEAFF
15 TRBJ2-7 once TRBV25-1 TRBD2 TGTGCCAGCAGTGGCCTCGTGGGGGGGGTCTACGAGCAGTACTTC CASSGLVGGVYEQYF
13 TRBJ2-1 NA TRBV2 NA TGTGCCAGCAGTGTGGAGGGGGCCAATGAGCAGTTCTTC CASSVEGANEQFF
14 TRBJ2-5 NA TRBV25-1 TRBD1 TGTGCCACCCTAGACAGGGGGCGCTTAGAGACCCAGTACTTC CATLDRGRLETQYF
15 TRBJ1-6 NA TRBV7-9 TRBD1 TGTGCCAGCAGCTTAGCCGGGACAGATAATTCACCCCTCCACTTT CASSLAGTDNSPLHF
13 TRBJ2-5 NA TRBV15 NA TGTGCCACCAGCAGAAACAAGGGGGAGACCCAGTACTTC CATSRNKGETQYF
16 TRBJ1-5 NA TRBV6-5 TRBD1 TGTGCCAGCAGTTACAATACGGGACAGGGCCATCAGCCCCAGCATTTT CASSYNTGQGHQPQHF
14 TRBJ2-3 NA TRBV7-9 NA TGTGCCAGCAGCTTAACGTCCGGGGTAGGTGAGCAGTATTTT CASSLTSGVGEQYF
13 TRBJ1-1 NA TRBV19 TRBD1 TGTGCCAGTACCAGGGACAGGGGGTATGAAGCTTTCTTT CASTRDRGYEAFF
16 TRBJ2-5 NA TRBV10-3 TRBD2 TGTGCCATCAGTGATTTATCGCGGGAGGGCCCGGAGACCCAGTACTTC CAISDLSREGPETQYF
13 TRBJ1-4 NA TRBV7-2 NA TGTGCCAGCAGCTCTGGGGCGGACGAAAAACTGTTTTTT CASSSGADEKLFF
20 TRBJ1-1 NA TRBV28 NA TGTGCCAGCAGTTTACCGGGCGGGGTCGGTTCGATATTAATCCCCCTTGAAGCTTTCTTT CASSLPGGVGSILIPLEAFF
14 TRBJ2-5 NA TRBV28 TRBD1 TGTGCCAGCAGTCGGGACAGGGAGCAGGAGACCCAGTACTTC CASSRDREQETQYF
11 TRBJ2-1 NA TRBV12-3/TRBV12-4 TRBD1 TGTGCCAGCAGTCCACAGGGGCAGCAGTTCTTC CASSPQGQQFF
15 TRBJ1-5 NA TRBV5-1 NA TGCGCCAGCAGCTTGGATGGCGGGGTTCAACAGCCCCAGCATTTT CASSLDGGVQQPQHF
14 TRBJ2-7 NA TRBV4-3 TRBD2 TGCGCCAGCAGCCAAGATCGCGGGAGCTACGAGCAGTACTTC CASSQDRGSYEQYF
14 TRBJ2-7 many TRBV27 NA TGTGCCAGCAGTTTAGGCAGGGACATCTACGAGCAGTACTTC CASSLGRDIYEQYF
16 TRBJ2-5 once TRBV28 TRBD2 TGTGCCAGCAGTCCTCAGGGACTAGCGGGAGGGAAGACCCAGTACTTC CASSPQGLAGGKTQYF
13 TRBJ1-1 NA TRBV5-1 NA TGCGCCAGCAGCCCCAGGGAGAACACTGAAGCTTTCTTT CASSPRENTEAFF
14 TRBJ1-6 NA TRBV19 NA TGTGCCAGTAGTATGGACAGTCATAATTCACCCCTCCACTTT CASSMDSHNSPLHF
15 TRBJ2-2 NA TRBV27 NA TGTGCCAGCAGCCCGGCAGGGGCCCCCTGGGGGGAGCTGTTTTTT CASSPAGAPWGELFF
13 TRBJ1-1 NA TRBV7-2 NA TGTGCCAGCAGCGACGGACAGAGCACTGAAGCTTTCTTT CASSDGQSTEAFF
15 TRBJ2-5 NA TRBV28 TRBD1 TGTGCCAGCAGTTTCCGACAGGGGTTAGCAGAGACCCAGTACTTC CASSFRQGLAETQYF
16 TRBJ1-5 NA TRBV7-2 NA TGTGCCAGCAGCACAGGGACACCTAATAGCAATCAGCCCCAGCATTTT CASSTGTPNSNQPQHF
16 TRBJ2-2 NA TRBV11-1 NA TGTGCCAGCAGCTTAGCGCATGGGAGAGAAGGCGGGGAGCTGTTTTTT CASSLAHGREGGELFF
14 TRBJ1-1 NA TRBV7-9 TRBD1 TGTGCCAGCAGCCCGGGACAGGGTCTCTCTGAAGCTTTCTTT CASSPGQGLSEAFF
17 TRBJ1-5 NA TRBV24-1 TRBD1 TGTGCCACCAGTGATCCCCGACAGGGCGGGATCAATCAGCCCCAGCATTTT CATSDPRQGGINQPQHF
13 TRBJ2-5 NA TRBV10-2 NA TGCGCCAGCAGTGATACAGGGAAAGAGACCCAGTACTTC CASSDTGKETQYF
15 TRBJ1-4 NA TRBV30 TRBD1 TGTGCCTGGAAAGGACAGGGGTTAGCTAATGAAAAACTGTTTTTT CAWKGQGLANEKLFF
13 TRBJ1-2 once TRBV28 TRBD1 TGTGCCAGCCATGGACAGGGGATGCATGGCTACACCTTC CASHGQGMHGYTF
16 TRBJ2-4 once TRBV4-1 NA TGCGCCAGCAGCCAAGTGGGAGGGGGGCCCAAAAACATTCAGTACTTC CASSQVGGGPKNIQYF
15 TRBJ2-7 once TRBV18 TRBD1 TGTGCCAGCTCACCCGGGACAGGGGGAAGAGACGAGCAGTACTTC CASSPGTGGRDEQYF
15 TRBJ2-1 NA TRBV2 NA TGTGCCATCCCTATCCCGGGACTGGAGTACAATGAGCAGTTCTTC CAIPIPGLEYNEQFF
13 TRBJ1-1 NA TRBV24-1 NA TGTGCCACCAGTGTGGGGGGGAACACTGAAGCTTTCTTT CATSVGGNTEAFF
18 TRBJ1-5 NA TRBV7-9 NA TGTGCCAGCAGCTTAGGACGTTGGGACGGGGAGGGCAATCAGCCCCAGCATTTT CASSLGRWDGEGNQPQHF
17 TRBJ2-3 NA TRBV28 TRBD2 TGTGCCAGCAGTTTATGGTCGGGACTAGCGGGCACAGATACGCAGTATTTT CASSLWSGLAGTDTQYF
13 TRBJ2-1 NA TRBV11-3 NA TGTGCCAGCAGCTCTAGTATGGGGCGCGGGCAGTTCTTC CASSSSMGRGQFF
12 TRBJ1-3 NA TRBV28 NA TGTGCCACGGACAGTTCTGGAAACACCATATATTTT CATDSSGNTIYF
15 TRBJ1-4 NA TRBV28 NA TGTGCCAGCAGTTACCAGGGGTCTGCTAATGAAAAACTGTTTTTT CASSYQGSANEKLFF
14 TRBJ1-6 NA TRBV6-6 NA TGTGCCAGCAGTTACGAACAGGGCCACTCACCCCTCCACTTT CASSYEQGHSPLHF
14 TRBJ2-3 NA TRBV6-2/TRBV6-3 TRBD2 TGTGCCAGCACCCCTAGCGGGAGTACAGATACGCAGTATTTT CASTPSGSTDTQYF
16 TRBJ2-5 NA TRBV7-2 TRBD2 TGTGCCAGCAGCTTAAACGTAGCGGGAGGGCAAGAGACCCAGTACTTC CASSLNVAGGQETQYF
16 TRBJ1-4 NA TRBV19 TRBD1 TGTGCCAGTAGTATACCACGGGACAGGGTTTCTGAAAAACTGTTTTTT CASSIPRDRVSEKLFF
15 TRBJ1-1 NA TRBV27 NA TGTGCCAGCAGTTTATCGAAGGCGGGGGGCACTGAAGCTTTCTTT CASSLSKAGGTEAFF
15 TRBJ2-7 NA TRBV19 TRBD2 TGTGCCAGTAGTACATCGGCCAGCGGGAGTTACGAGCAGTACTTC CASSTSASGSYEQYF
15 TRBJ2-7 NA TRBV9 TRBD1 TGTGCCAGCAGCGCCGCCGGGACAGGGCCTTACGAGCAGTACTTC CASSAAGTGPYEQYF
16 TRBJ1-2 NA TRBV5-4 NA TGTGCCAGCAGCCTCCGGGGGGGCGCTTCTAACTATGGCTACACCTTC CASSLRGGASNYGYTF
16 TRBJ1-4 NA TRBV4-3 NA TGCGCCAGCAGCCAAGCAACCCAGGCGTTTAATGAAAAACTGTTTTTT CASSQATQAFNEKLFF
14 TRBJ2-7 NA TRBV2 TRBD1 TGTGCCAGCAGCGCGGGACAGGCAATCTACGAGCAGTACTTC CASSAGQAIYEQYF
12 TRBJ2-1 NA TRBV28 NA TGTGCCAGCAGGACTGGATCCAATGAGCAGTTCTTC CASRTGSNEQFF